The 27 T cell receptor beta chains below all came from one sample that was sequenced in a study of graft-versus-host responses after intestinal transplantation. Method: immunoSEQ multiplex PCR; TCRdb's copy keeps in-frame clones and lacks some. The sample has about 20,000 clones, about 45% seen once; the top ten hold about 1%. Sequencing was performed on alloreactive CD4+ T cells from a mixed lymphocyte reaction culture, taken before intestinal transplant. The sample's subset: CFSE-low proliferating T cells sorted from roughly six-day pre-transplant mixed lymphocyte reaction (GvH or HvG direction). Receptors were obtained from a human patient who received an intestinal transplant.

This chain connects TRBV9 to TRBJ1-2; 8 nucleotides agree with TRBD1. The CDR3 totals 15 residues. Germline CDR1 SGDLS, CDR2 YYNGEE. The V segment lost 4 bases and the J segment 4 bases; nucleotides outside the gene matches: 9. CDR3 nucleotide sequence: TGTGCCAGCAGCACCGGGACAGGACCGACCTATGGCTACACCTTC. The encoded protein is CASSTGTGPTYGYTF. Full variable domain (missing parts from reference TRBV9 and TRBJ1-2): DSGVTQTPKHLITATGQRVTLRCSPRSGDLSVYWYQQSLDQGLQFLIQYYNGEERAKGNILERFSAQQFPDLHSELNLSSLELGDSALYFCASSTGTGPTYGYTFGSGTRLTVV.

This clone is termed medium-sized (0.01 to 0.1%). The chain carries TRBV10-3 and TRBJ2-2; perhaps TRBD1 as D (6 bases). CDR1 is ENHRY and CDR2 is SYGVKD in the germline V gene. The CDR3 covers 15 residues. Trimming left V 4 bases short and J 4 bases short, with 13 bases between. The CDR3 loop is CAISAQGLATGELFF. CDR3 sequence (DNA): TGTGCCATCAGTGCCCAGGGGCTGGCCACCGGGGAGCTGTTTTTT.

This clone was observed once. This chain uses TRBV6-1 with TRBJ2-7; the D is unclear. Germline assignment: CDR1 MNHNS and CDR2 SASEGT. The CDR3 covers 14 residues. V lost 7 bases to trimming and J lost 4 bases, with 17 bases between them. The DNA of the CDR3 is TGTGCCAGCATCCCACAGACCAGTTTATACGAGCAGTACTTC. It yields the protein CASIPQTSLYEQYF.

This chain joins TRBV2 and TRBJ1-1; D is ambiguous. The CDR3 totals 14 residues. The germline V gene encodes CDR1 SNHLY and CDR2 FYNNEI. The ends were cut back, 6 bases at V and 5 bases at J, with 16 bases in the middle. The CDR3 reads CASRAVNLWTEAFF. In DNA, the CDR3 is TGTGCCAGCAGAGCGGTGAATTTGTGGACTGAAGCTTTCTTT.

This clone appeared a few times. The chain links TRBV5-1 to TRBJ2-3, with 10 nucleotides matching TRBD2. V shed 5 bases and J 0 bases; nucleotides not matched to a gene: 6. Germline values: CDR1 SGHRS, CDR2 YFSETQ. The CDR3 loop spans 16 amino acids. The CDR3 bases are TGCGCCAGCAGGCCGCTAGCGGGGGTTAGCACAGATACGCAGTATTTT. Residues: CASRPLAGVSTDTQYF.

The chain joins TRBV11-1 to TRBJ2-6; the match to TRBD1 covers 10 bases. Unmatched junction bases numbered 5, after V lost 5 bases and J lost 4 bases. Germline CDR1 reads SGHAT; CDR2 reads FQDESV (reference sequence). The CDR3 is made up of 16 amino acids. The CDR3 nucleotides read TGTGCCAGCAGCCCCGACAGGGGGCGAGGGGCCAACGTCCTGACTTTC. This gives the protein CASSPDRGRGANVLTF.

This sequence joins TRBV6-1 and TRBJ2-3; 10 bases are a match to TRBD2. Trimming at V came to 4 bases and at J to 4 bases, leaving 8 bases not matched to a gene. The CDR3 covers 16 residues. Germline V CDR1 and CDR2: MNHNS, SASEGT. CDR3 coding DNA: TGTGCCAGCAGTGGTTGGGGACTAGCGCGTGCAGATACGCAGTATTTT. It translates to CASSGWGLARADTQYF.

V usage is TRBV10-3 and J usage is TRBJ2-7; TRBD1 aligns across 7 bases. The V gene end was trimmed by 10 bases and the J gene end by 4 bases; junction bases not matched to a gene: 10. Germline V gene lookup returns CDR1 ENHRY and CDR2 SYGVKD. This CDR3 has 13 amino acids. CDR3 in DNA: TGTGCCACCGAACAGGGGCGTGAATACGAGCAGTACTTC. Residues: CATEQGREYEQYF.

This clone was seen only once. As DNA, the CDR3 is TGTGCCAGCAACCAGGGGTCCCTGAGGACTGAAGCTTTCTTT. The encoded protein is CASNQGSLRTEAFF. The rearrangement joins TRBV5-8 to TRBJ1-1; a weak D match, TRBD1 (6 bases). Germline V gene sequence: CDR1 SGHTS, CDR2 YDEGEE. The V and J ends lost 6 bases and 5 bases respectively, with 17 bases between them. This CDR3 is 14 amino acids long.

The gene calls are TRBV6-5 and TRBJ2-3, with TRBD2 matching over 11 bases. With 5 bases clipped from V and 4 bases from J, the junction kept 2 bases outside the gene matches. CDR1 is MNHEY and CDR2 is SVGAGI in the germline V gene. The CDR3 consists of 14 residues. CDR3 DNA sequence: TGTGCCAGCAGTATGACTAGCGGGGCAGATACGCAGTATTTT. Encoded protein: CASSMTSGADTQYF.

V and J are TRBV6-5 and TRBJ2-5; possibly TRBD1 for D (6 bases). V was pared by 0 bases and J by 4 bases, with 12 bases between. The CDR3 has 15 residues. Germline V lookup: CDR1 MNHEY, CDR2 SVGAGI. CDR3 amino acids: CASSYSETGLETQYF. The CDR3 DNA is TGTGCCAGCAGTTACTCGGAAACAGGGTTAGAGACCCAGTACTTC.

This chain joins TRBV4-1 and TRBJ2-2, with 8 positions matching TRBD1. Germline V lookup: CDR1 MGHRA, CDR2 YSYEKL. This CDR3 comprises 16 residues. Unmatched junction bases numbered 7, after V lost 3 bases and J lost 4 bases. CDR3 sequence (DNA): TGCGCCAGCAGCCACCCCGGACAGGGAAGCACCGGGGAGCTGTTTTTT. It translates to CASSHPGQGSTGELFF.

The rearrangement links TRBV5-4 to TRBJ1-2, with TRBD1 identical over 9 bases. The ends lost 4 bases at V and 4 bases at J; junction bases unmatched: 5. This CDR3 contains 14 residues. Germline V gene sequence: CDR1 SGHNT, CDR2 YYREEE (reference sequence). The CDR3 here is CASSPGQGPYGYTF. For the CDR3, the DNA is TGTGCCAGCAGCCCAGGACAGGGGCCCTATGGCTACACCTTC.

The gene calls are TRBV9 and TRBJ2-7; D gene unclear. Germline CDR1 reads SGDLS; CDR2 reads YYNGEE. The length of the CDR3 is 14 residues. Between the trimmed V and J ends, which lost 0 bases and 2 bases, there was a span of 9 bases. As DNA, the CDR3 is TGTGCCAGCAGCGTAGATCCGTTCCCCTACGAGCAGTACTTC. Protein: CASSVDPFPYEQYF.

The CDR3 DNA sequence: TGCGCCAGCAGCCAAGATCATGGTAGAGAGCAGTACTTC. Its translation: CASSQDHGREQYF. This chain joins TRBV4-1 and TRBJ2-5, with no clear D. The germline CDR1 and CDR2 sequences are MGHRA and YSYEKL. V lost 0 bases to trimming and J lost 11 bases, with 13 bases between them. CDR3 length: 13 residues.

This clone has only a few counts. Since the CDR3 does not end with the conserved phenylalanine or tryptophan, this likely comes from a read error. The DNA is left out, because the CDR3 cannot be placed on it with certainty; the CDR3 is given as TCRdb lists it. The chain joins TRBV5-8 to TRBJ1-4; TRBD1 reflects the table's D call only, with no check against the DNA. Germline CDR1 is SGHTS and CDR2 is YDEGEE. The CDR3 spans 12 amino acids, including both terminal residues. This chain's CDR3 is CASSLGQGALVL.

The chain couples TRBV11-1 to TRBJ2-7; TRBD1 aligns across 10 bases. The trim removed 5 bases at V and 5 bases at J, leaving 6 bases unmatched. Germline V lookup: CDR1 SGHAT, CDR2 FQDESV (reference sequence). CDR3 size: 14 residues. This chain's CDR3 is CASSVAGTGDEQYF. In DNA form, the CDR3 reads TGTGCCAGCAGCGTCGCCGGGACAGGGGACGAGCAGTACTTC.

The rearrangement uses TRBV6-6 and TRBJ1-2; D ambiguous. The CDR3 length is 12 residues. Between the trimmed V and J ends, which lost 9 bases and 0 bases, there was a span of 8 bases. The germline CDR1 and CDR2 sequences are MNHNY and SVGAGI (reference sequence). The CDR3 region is CASMRANYGYTF. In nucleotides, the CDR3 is TGTGCCAGTATGAGGGCTAACTATGGCTACACCTTC.

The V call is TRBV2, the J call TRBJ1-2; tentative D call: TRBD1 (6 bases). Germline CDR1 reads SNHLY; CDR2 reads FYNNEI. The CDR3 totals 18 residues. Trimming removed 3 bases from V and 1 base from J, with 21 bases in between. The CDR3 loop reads CASSEEGGAQFDNYGYTF. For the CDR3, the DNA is TGTGCCAGCAGTGAGGAGGGGGGGGCTCAGTTTGATAACTATGGCTACACCTTC.

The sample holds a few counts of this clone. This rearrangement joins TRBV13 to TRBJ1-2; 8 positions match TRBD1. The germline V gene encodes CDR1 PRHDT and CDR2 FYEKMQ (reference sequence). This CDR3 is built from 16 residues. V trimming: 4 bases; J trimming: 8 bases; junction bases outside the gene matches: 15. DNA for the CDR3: TGTGCCAGCAGCTCATCCTCCGGGACAGGCCGTTGGGGCTACACCTTC. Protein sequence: CASSSSSGTGRWGYTF. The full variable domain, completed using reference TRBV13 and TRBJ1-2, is AAGVIQSPRHLIKEKRETATLKCYPIPRHDTVYWYQQGPGQDPQFLISFYEKMQSDKGSIPDRFSAQQFSDYHSELNMSSLELGDSALYFCASSSSSGTGRWGYTFGSGTRLTVV.

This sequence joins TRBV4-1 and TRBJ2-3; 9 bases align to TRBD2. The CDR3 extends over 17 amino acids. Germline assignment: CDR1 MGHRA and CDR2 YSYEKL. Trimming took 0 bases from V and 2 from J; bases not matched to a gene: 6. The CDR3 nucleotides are TGCGCCAGCAGCCAAGATGCGGCTAGCGGGGTCACAGATACGCAGTATTTT. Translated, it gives CASSQDAASGVTDTQYF.

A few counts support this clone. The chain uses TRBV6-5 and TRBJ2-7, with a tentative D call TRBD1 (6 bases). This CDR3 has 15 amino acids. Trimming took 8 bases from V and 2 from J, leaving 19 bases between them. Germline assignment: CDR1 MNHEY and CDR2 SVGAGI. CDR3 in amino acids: CASARIGQTTYEQYF. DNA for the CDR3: TGTGCCAGCGCGAGAATAGGACAGACAACCTACGAGCAGTACTTC.

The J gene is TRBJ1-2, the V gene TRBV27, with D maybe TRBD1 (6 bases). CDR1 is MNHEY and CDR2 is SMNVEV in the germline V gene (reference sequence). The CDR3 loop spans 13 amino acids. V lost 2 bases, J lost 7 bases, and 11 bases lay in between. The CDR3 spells CASSLEGVGGYTF. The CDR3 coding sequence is TGTGCCAGCAGTTTAGAGGGGGTCGGTGGCTACACCTTC.

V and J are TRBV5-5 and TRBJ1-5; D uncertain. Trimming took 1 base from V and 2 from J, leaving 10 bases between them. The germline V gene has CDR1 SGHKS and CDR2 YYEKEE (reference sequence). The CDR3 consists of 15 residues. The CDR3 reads CASSLWVGGNQPQHF. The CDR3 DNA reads TGTGCCAGCAGCTTGTGGGTGGGAGGCAATCAGCCCCAGCATTTT.

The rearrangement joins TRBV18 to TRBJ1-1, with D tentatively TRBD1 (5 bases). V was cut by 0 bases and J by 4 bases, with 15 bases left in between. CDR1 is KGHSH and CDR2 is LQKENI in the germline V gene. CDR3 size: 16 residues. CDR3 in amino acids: CASSPPKRGTGTEAFF. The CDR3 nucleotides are TGTGCCAGCTCACCACCGAAACGGGGGACCGGCACTGAAGCTTTCTTT. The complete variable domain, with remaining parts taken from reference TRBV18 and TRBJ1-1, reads NAGVMQNPRHLVRRRGQEARLRCSPMKGHSHVYWYRQLPEEGLKFMVYLQKENIIDESGMPKERFSAEFPKEGPSILRIQQVVRGDSAAYFCASSPPKRGTGTEAFFGQGTRLTVV.

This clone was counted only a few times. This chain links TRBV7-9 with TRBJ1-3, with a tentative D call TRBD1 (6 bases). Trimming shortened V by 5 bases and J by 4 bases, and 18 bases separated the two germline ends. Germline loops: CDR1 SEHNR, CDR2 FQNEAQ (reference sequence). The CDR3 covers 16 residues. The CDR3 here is CASSPTPGQGGNTIYF. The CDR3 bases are TGTGCCAGCAGCCCGACTCCGGGGCAGGGGGGAAACACCATATATTTT.

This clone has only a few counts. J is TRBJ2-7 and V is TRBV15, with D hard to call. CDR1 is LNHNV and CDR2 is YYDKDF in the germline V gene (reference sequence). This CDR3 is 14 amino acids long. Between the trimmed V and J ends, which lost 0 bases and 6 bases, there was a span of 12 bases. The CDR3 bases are TGTGCCACCAGCAGAGATCTGGTGGGCGTCGAGCAGTACTTC. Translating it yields CATSRDLVGVEQYF.